This entry lists 15 T cell receptor beta chains sequenced from one sample in a study of T cell responses to AZD1222 COVID-19 vaccine. The repertoire was sequenced with immunoSEQ multiplex PCR; TCRdb's copy has only in-frame clones and lacks some. The repertoire consists of about 110,000 clones, with roughly 88% occurring once and the leading ten covering about 4.8%. The sample consisted of peripheral blood, taken on day 0 of AZD1222 vaccination. Receptors were obtained from an adult in good health.

The V call is TRBV6-5, the J call TRBJ1-2; unclear D gene. This CDR3 region has 13 residues. Germline CDR1 reads MNHEY; CDR2 reads SVGAGI. V gave up 7 bases and J gave up 2 bases, with 11 bases separating them. This CDR3 is CASIAVRNYGYTF. DNA of the CDR3: TGTGCCAGCATCGCCGTTCGAAACTATGGCTACACCTTC.

V gene TRBV7-2 combines with J gene TRBJ2-1; no clear D. CDR1 is SGHTA and CDR2 is FQGNSA in the germline V gene. The length of the CDR3 is 12 residues. V was clipped by 6 bases and J by 4 bases, with 7 bases between them. This chain's CDR3 is CASSRDYNEQFF. CDR3 in DNA: TGTGCCAGCAGTAGGGATTACAATGAGCAGTTCTTC.

V and J are TRBV5-6 and TRBJ1-2; 9 bases align to TRBD1. The germline V gene has CDR1 SGHDT and CDR2 YYEEEE. The trim removed 4 bases at V and 6 bases at J, leaving 4 bases unmatched. This CDR3 spans 13 amino acids. The CDR3 is CASSDTGGNGYTF. In DNA form, the CDR3 reads TGTGCCAGCAGCGACACAGGGGGCAATGGCTACACCTTC.

This chain connects TRBV14 to TRBJ1-6; no clear D. CDR3 length: 14 residues. Germline CDR1 SGHDN, CDR2 FVKESK. The V and J ends lost 3 bases and 0 bases respectively, with 3 bases between them. CDR3 amino acids: CASSHASYNSPLHF. The DNA of the CDR3 is TGTGCCAGCAGCCACGCCTCCTATAATTCACCCCTCCACTTT.

This chain joins TRBV7-2 and TRBJ2-2; 9 positions match TRBD2. V lost 2 bases and J lost 4; bases outside the gene matches: 8. Germline lookup yields CDR1 SGHTA and CDR2 FQGNSA. There are 17 residues in the CDR3. CDR3 sequence reads: CASSLSVTSGFTGELFF. The CDR3 DNA reads as TGTGCCAGCAGCTTATCGGTGACTAGCGGCTTCACCGGGGAGCTGTTTTTT.

The V call is TRBV20-1, the J call TRBJ1-5; D is undetermined. Germline CDR1 and CDR2: DFQATT and SNEGSKA (reference sequence). CDR3 length equals 13 residues. Trimming shortened V by 3 bases and J by 6 bases, and 12 bases separated the two germline ends. The chain's CDR3 is CSASDGVGQPQHF. Written as DNA, the CDR3 is TGCAGTGCTAGTGACGGGGTCGGTCAGCCCCAGCATTTT.

This clone was observed once. V gene TRBV23-1 combines with J gene TRBJ2-5; D not resolved. TRBV23-1 is designated an ORF whose function remains uncertain. This CDR3 contains 15 residues. V lost 5 bases to trimming and J lost 1 base, with 14 bases between them. The DNA for the CDR3 is TGCGCCAGCAGTGGCTGGCGACCGTCCCAAGAGACCCAGTACTTC. Its translation is CASSGWRPSQETQYF.

This chain links TRBV6-5 with TRBJ2-7, with 10 bases matching TRBD1. This CDR3 contains 16 residues. The trim removed 2 bases at V and 1 base at J, leaving 5 bases unmatched. Looked up from germline, CDR1 is MNHEY and CDR2 is SVGAGI. The CDR3 coding sequence is TGTGCCAGCAGTTACGAGACAGGGGGCTATTCCTACGAGCAGTACTTC. Its protein is CASSYETGGYSYEQYF.

This chain joins TRBV7-6 and TRBJ2-7; 7 bases fit TRBD2. The V segment lost 5 bases and the J segment 3 bases; nucleotides outside the gene matches: 13. Germline lookup yields CDR1 SGHVS and CDR2 FNYEAQ. The CDR3 contains 16 residues. The CDR3 protein is CASSPVGTNILYEQYF. CDR3 DNA: TGTGCCAGCAGCCCTGTCGGGACTAACATTCTCTACGAGCAGTACTTC.

This chain joins TRBV7-9 and TRBJ1-2, with TRBD1 matching over 8 bases. This CDR3 contains 15 residues. Trimming removed 3 bases from V and 4 bases from J; junction bases left unmatched: 7. CDR1 and CDR2 (germline): SEHNR, FQNEAQ (reference sequence). The CDR3 here is CASSFGDRRSYGYTF. The CDR3 nucleotides read TGTGCCAGCAGCTTTGGGGACAGGAGGAGCTATGGCTACACCTTC.

This chain joins TRBV18 and TRBJ2-7, with D perhaps assigned TRBD1 or TRBD2 (5 bases each). Germline-derived CDR1 and CDR2 are KGHSH and LQKENI. This CDR3 has 15 residues. The ends were cut back, 0 bases at V and 2 bases at J, with 11 bases in the middle. This CDR3 reads CASSPPGRDTYEQYF. CDR3 sequence (DNA): TGTGCCAGCTCACCACCGGGACGGGATACCTACGAGCAGTACTTC.

This chain joins TRBV6-5 and TRBJ2-3, with TRBD2 matching over 8 bases. J lost 4 bases, V lost 0 bases, and 6 bases had no gene match. Germline V CDR1 and CDR2: MNHEY, SVGAGI. The CDR3 runs to 16 residues. The DNA of the CDR3 is TGTGCCAGCAGTTACTCGGACGGGAGGGCCCCAGATACGCAGTATTTT. Translating it yields CASSYSDGRAPDTQYF.

The V gene is TRBV18, the J gene TRBJ1-6; D is possibly TRBD1 (6 bases). Trimming removed 0 bases at V and 9 bases at J, with 9 bases between. CDR3 length: 14 residues. The V gene's germline CDR1 is KGHSH and CDR2 LQKENI. Here the CDR3 reads CASSPPGTSSPLHF. CDR3 nucleotides: TGTGCCAGCTCACCACCGGGGACATCTTCACCCCTCCACTTT.

The V gene is TRBV6-2 or TRBV6-3, the J gene TRBJ1-4, with 7 bases that match TRBD1. This CDR3 contains 17 residues. Germline lookup yields CDR1 MNHEY and CDR2 SVGEGT. With V trimmed by 5 bases and J by 3 bases, 12 bases remained unmatched. The CDR3 DNA sequence: TGTGCCAGCAGTCGGACCAGACAGGGACCGGCTAATGAAAAACTGTTTTTT. As protein: CASSRTRQGPANEKLFF.

The chain is built from TRBV7-9 and TRBJ2-1, with 10 bases that match TRBD1. From germline, CDR1 is SEHNR and CDR2 FQNEAQ (reference sequence). The trim removed 6 bases at V and 7 bases at J, leaving 9 bases unmatched. CDR3 length: 15 amino acids. The CDR3 is CASSQGQGVGNEQFF. The CDR3 coding sequence is TGTGCCAGCAGTCAAGGACAGGGGGTAGGAAATGAGCAGTTCTTC.